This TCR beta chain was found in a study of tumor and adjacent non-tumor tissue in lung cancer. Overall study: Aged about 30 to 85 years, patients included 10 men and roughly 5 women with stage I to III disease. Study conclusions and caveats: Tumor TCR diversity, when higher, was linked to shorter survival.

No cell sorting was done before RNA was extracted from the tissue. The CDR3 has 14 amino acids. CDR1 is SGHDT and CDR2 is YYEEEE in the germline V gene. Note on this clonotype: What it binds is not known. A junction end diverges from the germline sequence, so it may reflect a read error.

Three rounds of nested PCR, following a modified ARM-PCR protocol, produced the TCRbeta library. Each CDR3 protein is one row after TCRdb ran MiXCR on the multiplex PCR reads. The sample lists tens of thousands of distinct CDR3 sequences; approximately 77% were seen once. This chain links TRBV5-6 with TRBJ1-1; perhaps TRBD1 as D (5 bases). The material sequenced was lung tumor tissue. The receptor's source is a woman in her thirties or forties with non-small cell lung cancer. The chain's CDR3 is CAILRGSTNTETFF. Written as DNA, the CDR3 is TGTGCCATCCTCCGGGGGTCTACGAACACTGAAACTTTCTTT.